The clone carrying this TCR beta chain was observed a few times. The antigen remains unidentified. Trimming removed 4 bases at V and 4 bases at J, with 14 bases between. The CDR3 is 14 residues long. Germline V gives CDR1 SGHTA, CDR2 FQGNSA. Unique molecular identifiers tagged the TCRbeta library. TCRdb re-called the PCR reads with MiXCR, one entry per CDR3 protein. The sample records 450,000 to 600,000 distinct CDR3 sequences, 10% to 15% being singletons. The data belong to a study of T-cell reconstitution after alpha-beta-depleted transplantation in children. Findings and limits, study-wide: Some patients owed their high day-60 TCRbeta diversity to surviving recipient T cells and thymic progenitors. T-cell numbers and diversity, one year after transplant, stemmed largely from T cells that were newly produced. Two months or so post-transplant, alpha-beta T cells reportedly derived from several hundred expanded graft clones.

Specimen: PBMCs, mostly from graft donor cells, collected 360 days after TCRalphabeta/CD19-depleted stem cell transplant. The chain has TRBV7-2 and TRBJ2-7; D may be TRBD2 (6 bases). This receptor was taken from a male patient between 5 and 17 years old who had a stem cell transplant for acute myeloid leukemia, so the T cells may come from the graft donor. The CDR3 nucleotides are TGTGCCAGCAGCTCCGCCGGGACTCCGTACGAGCAGTACTTC. Its protein is CASSSAGTPYEQYF.